This is a list of T cell receptor beta chains from one sample in a study of radiation and T cells in renal cell carcinoma. Only in-frame clones appear in the TCRdb table, and some are missing; sequencing was by immunoSEQ multiplex PCR. The table has about 130,000 clones, around 81% seen once; the top ten hold 5.8%. Sequences were derived from blood, sampled from a patient whose treatment included radiotherapy and nephrectomy. The receptors shown here come from a man between 50 and 59 years old with renal cell carcinoma. Each CDR3 is given with its conserved first and last residue. A D gene is named only where the DNA matches it firmly. A row's size may be missing; if present it is once, few, many or a size class.

clone_size,d_call,cdr3_length,j_call,v_call,cdr3_nt,cdr3_aa
-,-,13,TRBJ1-1,TRBV4-1,TGCGCCAGCAGACTAACAGAGAACACTGAAGCTTTCTTT,CASRLTENTEAFF
-,TRBD1,16,TRBJ1-5,TRBV6-6,TGTGCCAGCAGCCAAGTACAGGGGGCTAGCAATCAGCCCCAGCATTTT,CASSQVQGASNQPQHF
-,-,16,TRBJ2-7,TRBV28,TGTGCCAGCAGTTTATTTTACGGTGAAACGCCCTACGAGCAGTACTTC,CASSLFYGETPYEQYF
-,TRBD2,15,TRBJ2-5,TRBV25-1,TGTGCCAGCAGTGACCTAGCGGGGGGGCCAGAGACCCAGTACTTC,CASSDLAGGPETQYF
-,-,13,TRBJ1-2,TRBV27,TGTGCCAGCAGTTTCAGGGCCAGCTATGGCTACACCTTC,CASSFRASYGYTF
-,TRBD1,14,TRBJ1-5,TRBV28,TGTGCCAGCAGTCTTACAGGGGAACATCAGCCCCAGCATTTT,CASSLTGEHQPQHF
-,-,13,TRBJ1-4,TRBV7-8,TGTGCCAGCAGGAGGGCAACTAATGAAAAACTGTTTTTT,CASRRATNEKLFF
-,TRBD1,14,TRBJ2-3,TRBV27,TGTGCCAGCAGTTGGACAGGGAACACAGATACGCAGTATTTT,CASSWTGNTDTQYF
-,-,16,TRBJ2-3,TRBV6-5,TGTGCCAGCAGTTACTCGTGGACGGGAGACCCAGATACGCAGTATTTT,CASSYSWTGDPDTQYF
-,-,14,TRBJ1-4,TRBV2,TGTGCCAGCAGAAACCGGGACCTAGGAGAAAAACTGTTTTTT,CASRNRDLGEKLFF
-,-,15,TRBJ2-7,TRBV6-5,TGTGCCAGCAGTTACGACTCGGCAGGGCCGTACGAGCAGTACTTC,CASSYDSAGPYEQYF
-,-,15,TRBJ2-1,TRBV9,TGTGCCAGCAGCGCTTTAGCTAACTCCTACAATGAGCAGTTCTTC,CASSALANSYNEQFF
-,-,12,TRBJ2-7,TRBV28,TGTGCCAGCAGTCAACGGGGCGGGGAGCAGTACTTC,CASSQRGGEQYF
few,-,16,TRBJ1-1,TRBV28,TGTGCCAGCAGCTCGCCCGCTCCCATTTTGGACACTGAAGCTTTCTTT,CASSSPAPILDTEAFF
-,-,16,TRBJ2-1,TRBV10-1,TGCGCCAGCAGTGATTTCCGAGGGGGGTCCTACAATGAGCAGTTCTTC,CASSDFRGGSYNEQFF
-,TRBD2,16,TRBJ2-5,TRBV7-2,TGTGCCAGCAGCTTATCCGTAGCGGGGGGTCAAGAGACCCAGTACTTC,CASSLSVAGGQETQYF
-,-,16,TRBJ1-6,TRBV27,TGTGCCAGCAGTTTGAGAGGACAGCACAATAATTCACCCCTCCACTTT,CASSLRGQHNNSPLHF
-,TRBD2,16,TRBJ2-5,TRBV6-5,TGTGCCAGCAGTTTTTTGTTTCGGGGGGTAGTAGAGACCCAGTACTTC,CASSFLFRGVVETQYF
once,-,17,TRBJ1-2,TRBV21-1,TGTGCCAGCAGCATCCTCGACGTCCCACGGCCTAACTATGGCTACACCTTC,CASSILDVPRPNYGYTF
-,-,12,TRBJ2-3,TRBV5-1,TGCGCCAGCAGCTCCTCCACAGATACGCAGTATTTT,CASSSSTDTQYF
-,TRBD2,17,TRBJ2-2,TRBV30,TGTGCCTGGTCCTCGGCGGGGACTAGCGGGGTCACCGGGGAGCTGTTTTTT,CAWSSAGTSGVTGELFF
-,-,14,TRBJ2-7,TRBV7-6,TGTGCCAGCAGCTTAGCGCTAGGTACCTACGAGCAGTACTTC,CASSLALGTYEQYF
-,-,15,TRBJ2-3,TRBV5-4,TGTGCCAGCAGCTTGGCGACGACCCGCACAGATACGCAGTATTTT,CASSLATTRTDTQYF
-,TRBD1,15,TRBJ2-7,TRBV30,TGTGCCTGGAGAGGGACAGGGTTAAGCTCCTACGAGCAGTACTTC,CAWRGTGLSSYEQYF
-,-,13,TRBJ1-2,TRBV27,TGTGCCAGCAGTAACGACGGACCAAATGGCTACACCTTC,CASSNDGPNGYTF
-,-,14,TRBJ1-5,TRBV6-1,TGTGCCAGCAATGTGGTGGTCGGCAATCAGCCCCAGCATTTT,CASNVVVGNQPQHF
-,-,13,TRBJ2-4,TRBV5-1,TGCGCCAGCAGCTTGGAGGGGGAGGACATTCAGTACTTC,CASSLEGEDIQYF
-,-,13,TRBJ1-5,TRBV5-5,TGTGCCAGCAGCTTGCAGGGGAATCAGCCCCAGCATTTT,CASSLQGNQPQHF
-,-,18,TRBJ1-4,TRBV4-2,TGTGCCAGCAGCCAAGATCGCCAGGGGACGTTAGCTAATGAAAAACTGTTTTTT,CASSQDRQGTLANEKLFF
few,-,13,TRBJ2-1,TRBV5-1,TGCGCCAGCAGCTTGGGACAGTACAATGAGCAGTTCTTC,CASSLGQYNEQFF
-,-,16,TRBJ2-3,TRBV5-1,TGCGCCAGCAGCTTTGGCGGCCGCGAGGGAACAGATACGCAGTATTTT,CASSFGGREGTDTQYF
-,-,13,TRBJ1-1,TRBV6-6,TGTGCCAGCAGGCGACCGGAGGGCACTGAAGCTTTCTTT,CASRRPEGTEAFF
-,-,13,TRBJ2-2,TRBV5-1,TGCGCCAGCAGCTTGGCAGGCACCGGGGAGCTGTTTTTT,CASSLAGTGELFF
once,-,14,TRBJ1-1,TRBV2,TGTGCCAGCAGTGTTGAACAGGGTGGAACTGAAGCTTTCTTT,CASSVEQGGTEAFF
-,-,15,TRBJ1-1,TRBV5-1,TGCGCCAGCAGCTTGGAAGGGACACCAAACACTGAAGCTTTCTTT,CASSLEGTPNTEAFF
-,-,16,TRBJ2-2,TRBV7-7,TGTGCTAGCAGCTTATACGGGAGTGGAGGAACCGGGGAGCTGTTTTTT,CASSLYGSGGTGELFF
-,TRBD1,15,TRBJ1-5,TRBV5-1,TGCGCCAGCAGCTGGCAAGGACAGGAGGGCCAGCCCCAGCATTTT,CASSWQGQEGQPQHF
-,TRBD2,16,TRBJ2-3,TRBV5-1,TGCGCCAGCAGCCCAGGGAGTAGCGGGAGGACAGATACGCAGTATTTT,CASSPGSSGRTDTQYF
-,-,15,TRBJ1-3,TRBV18,TGTGCCAGCACGCCGCGGCAGTCCGACGGAAACACCATATATTTT,CASTPRQSDGNTIYF
-,-,14,TRBJ2-5,TRBV4-3,TGCGCCAGCAGCATCGGGCACGGAAAAGAGACCCAGTACTTC,CASSIGHGKETQYF
-,-,12,TRBJ2-7,TRBV27,TGTGCCAGCGGTGGACCATACTACGAGCAGTACTTC,CASGGPYYEQYF